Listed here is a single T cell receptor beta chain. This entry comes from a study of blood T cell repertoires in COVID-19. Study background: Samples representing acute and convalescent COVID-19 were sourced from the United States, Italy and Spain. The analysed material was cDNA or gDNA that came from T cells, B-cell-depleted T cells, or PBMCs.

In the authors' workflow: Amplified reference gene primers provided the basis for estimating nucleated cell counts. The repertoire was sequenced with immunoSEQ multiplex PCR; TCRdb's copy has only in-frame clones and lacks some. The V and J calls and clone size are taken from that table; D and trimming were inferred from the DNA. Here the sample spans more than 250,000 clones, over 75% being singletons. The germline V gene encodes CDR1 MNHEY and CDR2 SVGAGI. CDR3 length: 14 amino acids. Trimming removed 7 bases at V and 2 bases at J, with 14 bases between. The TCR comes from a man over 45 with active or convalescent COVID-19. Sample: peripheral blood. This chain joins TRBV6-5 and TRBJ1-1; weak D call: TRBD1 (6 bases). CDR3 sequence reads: CASINRQVNTEAFF. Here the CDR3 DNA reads TGTGCCAGCATAAATCGACAGGTAAACACTGAAGCTTTCTTT.